This entry lists 12 T cell receptor beta chains sequenced from one sample in a study of post-analysis software for immune sequencing data. Study results and caveats: Compared with controls, patients had more of 4 to 6 TRBV segments, including TRBV5-6, TRBV5-1 and TRBV20-1.

Libraries were made from TCR beta cDNA, and they carried unique molecular identifiers. Each CDR3 protein is one row after TCRdb ran MiXCR on the PCR reads. Found here are 500,000 to 600,000 distinct CDR3 sequences, around 40% of them singletons; the top ten hold more than 1.5%. Their antigens remain unidentified. Sequences were obtained from blood. The receptors were sampled from a girl between 5 and 17 years old with multiple sclerosis.

This clonotype was counted a few times. The chain has TRBV12-3 or TRBV12-4 and TRBJ2-7; 9 bases align to TRBD1. Trimming took 5 bases from V and 4 from J; bases not matched to a gene: 6. The CDR3 is 14 amino acids. CDR3 residues: CASSEGTGRYEQYF. CDR3 in DNA: TGTGCCAGCAGTGAGGGGACAGGGCGGTACGAGCAGTACTTC.

This sequence joins TRBV6-5 and TRBJ1-5, with 7 bases that match TRBD1. V lost 2 bases, J lost 5 bases, and 6 bases stayed unmatched. This CDR3 comprises 15 residues. Germline assignment: CDR1 MNHEY and CDR2 SVGAGI. This CDR3 reads CASSYTTGEDQPQHF. The CDR3, as DNA: TGTGCCAGCAGTTACACCACAGGGGAGGATCAGCCCCAGCATTTT.

In its sample, this clonotype was seen a few times. The chain recombines TRBV3-1 with TRBJ2-5; 7 bases agree with TRBD2. The CDR3 is 17 amino acids. V shed 5 bases, J shed 2 bases, and the junction held 14 bases outside the gene matches. Germline V gives CDR1 LGHDT, CDR2 YNNKEL (reference sequence). The CDR3 protein is CASSSPRGTTFQETQYF. Written as DNA, the CDR3 is TGTGCCAGCAGCTCCCCCCGGGGGACTACCTTTCAAGAGACCCAGTACTTC.

Only one count was recorded for this clonotype. The chain is built from TRBV5-6 and TRBJ1-2; the D gene is possibly TRBD1 (5 bases). V was trimmed by 4 bases and J by 8 bases, leaving 12 bases between them. The length of the CDR3 is 12 residues. Germline CDR1 reads SGHDT; CDR2 reads YYEEEE. CDR3 amino acids: CASSPDMSGYTF. CDR3 coding DNA: TGTGCCAGCAGCCCGGACATGTCGGGCTACACCTTC.

The chain uses TRBV1 and TRBJ2-1. TRBV1 is deemed a pseudogene. The CDR3 has 16 amino acids. The CDR3 loop reads CTSSQESGGSYNEQFF. The CDR3 nucleotides are TGCACCAGCAGCCAAGAAAGCGGGGGCTCATACAATGAGCAGTTCTTC.

This clonotype was detected a few times. V and J are TRBV6-6 and TRBJ2-7; TRBD2 matches 10 bases. The germline V gene encodes CDR1 MNHNY and CDR2 SVGAGI (reference sequence). The CDR3 consists of 15 residues. V lost 2 bases, J lost 5 bases, and 6 bases stayed unmatched. For the CDR3, the DNA is TGTGCCAGCAGTTACGTAGCGGGAGGCCCGAACGAGCAGTACTTC. Translation: CASSYVAGGPNEQYF.

V usage is TRBV20-1 and J usage is TRBJ2-7; TRBD2 is a possible D gene (7 bases). The DNA end favors TRBJ2-5, so the J call may be wrong. The CDR3 is 13 amino acids. Germline CDR1 reads DFQATT; CDR2 reads SNEGSKA (reference sequence). This chain's CDR3 is CSASRGRQETQYF. The CDR3 DNA sequence: TGCAGTGCATCGCGGGGGCGGCAGGAGACCCAGTACTTC.

This clonotype was seen a few times. This sequence joins TRBV7-9 and TRBJ2-3; no clear D gene. Germline V gene sequence: CDR1 SEHNR, CDR2 FQNEAQ (reference sequence). V lost 5 bases, J lost 6 bases, and 9 bases lay in between. The CDR3 is made up of 12 amino acids. DNA of the CDR3: TGTGCCAGCAGCCCCGATATGGATACGCAGTATTTT. Amino acid sequence: CASSPDMDTQYF.

Only a few counts were recorded for this clonotype. The gene calls are TRBV10-3 and TRBJ1-1, with TRBD1 matching over 7 bases. The length of the CDR3 is 13 residues. V trimming: 5 bases; J trimming: 6 bases; junction bases outside the gene matches: 6. Germline CDR1 and CDR2: ENHRY and SYGVKD. The CDR3: CAISFSDRAEAFF. In nucleotides, the CDR3 is TGTGCCATCAGTTTTTCCGACAGGGCTGAAGCTTTCTTT.

The rearrangement links TRBV15 to TRBJ2-4, with TRBD2 matching over 11 bases. With 2 bases clipped from V and 0 bases from J, the junction kept 6 bases outside the gene matches. This CDR3 comprises 18 residues. Germline lookup yields CDR1 LNHNV and CDR2 YYDKDF (reference sequence). CDR3 coding DNA: TGTGCCACCAGCAGACTAGCGGGGGGCGTGATAGCCAAAAACATTCAGTACTTC. Translated: CATSRLAGGVIAKNIQYF.

This sequence joins TRBV7-9 and TRBJ2-1; 10 bases map to TRBD1. V was clipped by 4 bases and J by 15 bases; unmatched bases: 6. The CDR3 is 12 residues long. CDR1 is SEHNR and CDR2 is FQNEAQ in the germline V gene (reference sequence). The CDR3 DNA reads TGTGCCAGCAGCTCAGACAGGGGGCGTTTGTTCTTC. As protein: CASSSDRGRLFF. Variable domain in full (rest from reference TRBV7-9 and TRBJ2-1): DTGVSQNPRHKITKRGQNVTFRCDPISEHNRLYWYRQTLGQGPEFLTYFQNEAQLEKSRLLSDRFSAERPKGSFSTLEIQRTEQGDSAMYLCASSSDRGRLFFGPGTRLTVL.

This clonotype was seen a few times. This sequence joins TRBV15 and TRBJ1-4; the D gene is possibly TRBD1 (6 bases). Looked up from germline, CDR1 is LNHNV and CDR2 is YYDKDF (reference sequence). Trimming removed 5 bases from V and 8 bases from J, with 12 bases in between. The CDR3 loop spans 13 amino acids. The CDR3: CATSEGTQEKLFF. The CDR3 region has the DNA TGTGCCACCAGCGAAGGGACACAGGAAAAACTGTTTTTT.